This T cell receptor beta chain is from a study of PD-L1 blockade in urothelial cancer (TCRdb year 2017). Context from the whole study: Every patient began therapy at some point between 2013 and 2015 and was given atezolizumab 1,200 mg intravenously every 3 weeks. Eight to ten patients achieved durable clinical benefit and some 21 did not. Blood samples were analyzed at two time points: 3 weeks after treatment start (second dose) and 6 weeks after treatment start. Blood samples yielded a median of around 150,000 T cells and tens of thousands of unique TCRs, with median clonality approximately 0.08. Somatic, immune and clinical correlates of response to PD-L1 blockade with atezolizumab in urothelial cancer were the focus of an exploratory multi-omic analysis. Pretreatment tumor samples and matched peripheral blood, collected serially before and after atezolizumab treatment, underwent TCR sequencing. In the same patients who had TCR sequencing, pretreatment tumors also underwent whole exome sequencing and RNA sequencing. Twenty-five of 29 patients were identified as males with urothelial cancer of bladder origin, and a prior smoking history was reported by 18 of 29 patients. An ECOG performance status of 0 or 1 was recorded for the patients, and 0 to 3 prior chemotherapy regimens had been received by the patients. Durable clinical benefit was defined as progression-free survival longer than 6 months, and TCR features were also tested against progression-free and overall survival. Pretreatment blood TCR-seq was available for about 27 patients, at least one posttreatment blood collection was obtained for around 25 patients, and tumor TCR-seq was available for around 25 patients. On the study overall, not on this receptor specifically: A pretreatment peripheral blood TCR clonality below the median was linked to improved progression-free and overall survival. Greater expansion of tumor-associated TCR clones in peripheral blood 3 weeks after the start of treatment was observed in patients with durable benefit (n of about 20, p = 0.022). Because the sample size was small (n ≈ 30) and many exploratory analyses were performed, the results are intended to be hypothesis-generating.

Of note for this clone: Which antigen it targets is not known. The record has no base qualities; no much larger clone is one base away.

The cysteine opens and the phenylalanine closes a CDR3 of 18 amino acids. Only CDR3 DNA remains: 54 bases, in frame from the first base. The germline V gene specifies MDHEN as CDR1 and SYDVKM as CDR2. The V end loses 6 bases and the J end loses 2 bases, and a stretch of 26 bases separates them. The cohort included 29 patients with locally advanced or metastatic urothelial carcinoma who were treated at Memorial Sloan Kettering on a trial protocol. Peripheral blood mononuclear cells were collected pretreatment and during treatment, with between 1 and 8 total time points obtained per patient. The Qiagen DNeasy Blood extraction kit was used to purify genomic DNA from total PBMCs and from tumor samples. PBMCs were collected pretreatment and during treatment and were isolated and stored as previously described. Each PCR received spiked-in synthetic TCR analog templates so that absolute template abundance could be estimated from read counts. TCRbeta CDR3 regions were amplified from genomic DNA with bias-controlled V and J gene primers using the immunoSEQ assay. Sequencing of rearranged TCRbeta segments was done at approximately 20X coverage. The authors' analysis ran thus. Sequencing errors were corrected by clustering and CDR3s were annotated against IMGT to assign V, D and J genes. Only productive TCRbeta rearrangements were used in downstream analyses, excluding out-of-frame or stop-codon sequences. Clonality was calculated as one minus the Shannon entropy normalized by the log of the number of unique productive sequences. Fisher's exact test with Benjamini-Hochberg correction, using a cutoff of adjusted p below 0.01, was how clones that differed between time points or between blood and tumor were identified. The immuneACCESS repertoire file appears here via TCRdb, limited to in-frame rearrangements. These files lack a portion of the clones; in checked studies, under half of the deficit traces to unresolved V genes, and the cause of the others is not known. That table supplies the V and J calls and clone size; D and trimming were determined from the DNA. This sample holds roughly 90,000 clones; roughly 90% were observed only once. The ten most abundant clones make up 8% to 10% of the sample.

Sequenced here: PBMCs, sampled around atezolizumab (anti-PD-L1) treatment. The rearranged segments are TRBV28 and TRBJ2-7, with a tentative D gene TRBD1 over 6 matching bases. The clonotype comes from a man aged 55-75 years with urothelial cancer. The bases read TGTGCCAGCAGGATAGGACAGTACGGACCTCCGGCCGCCTACGAGCAGTACTTC. It encodes CASRIGQYGPPAAYEQYF.